Listed below are T cell receptor beta chains from one sample, sequenced in a study of cytomegalovirus exposure and HLA in healthy donors. Some clones are missing from TCRdb's copy, which holds only in-frame ones; the method was immunoSEQ multiplex PCR. Altogether approximately 70,000 clones are present, roughly two thirds being singletons, with the ten largest covering roughly 15%. Sequencing was performed on PBMCs. The receptors come from a male donor in good health and CMV-seropositive. CDR3s include the opening cysteine and the closing phenylalanine or tryptophan. Fields, in order: J gene, D gene, clone size, V gene, CDR3 protein, CDR3 DNA. D genes are given only for firm matches. Expanded clones are given a class, and other clones once, few, many or no size at all.

>TRBJ2-3|.|.|TRBV14
CANGGGQGDTQYF
TGTGCCAATGGGGGGGGGCAAGGAGATACGCAGTATTTT
>TRBJ2-5|TRBD2|few|TRBV7-2
CASSLSGRGETQYF
TGTGCCAGCAGCCTATCCGGGCGGGGGGAGACCCAGTACTTC
>TRBJ2-3|.|.|TRBV25-1
CASSESTGDGQYF
TGTGCCAGCAGTGAATCGACAGGCGATGGGCAGTATTTT
>TRBJ2-3|TRBD2|.|TRBV10-2
CAARPTSGSPEWSDTQYF
TGCGCCGCCCGGCCCACTAGCGGGAGCCCTGAATGGTCAGATACGCAGTATTTT
>TRBJ2-5|TRBD2|.|TRBV10-2
CASGSGTSVSETQYF
TGCGCCAGCGGCTCGGGGACTAGCGTCTCCGAGACCCAGTACTTC
>TRBJ2-3|TRBD2|.|TRBV2
CASREAGGADTQYF
TGTGCCAGCAGAGAAGCGGGAGGGGCAGATACGCAGTATTTT
>TRBJ2-2|.|.|TRBV30
CAWSQAGVRELFF
TGTGCCTGGAGTCAAGCAGGGGTGAGGGAGCTGTTTTTT
>TRBJ2-1|TRBD2|.|TRBV5-6
CASSLYLAGVADRQFF
TGTGCCAGCAGCTTGTACCTAGCGGGAGTAGCCGATAGGCAGTTCTTC
>TRBJ2-7|.|.|TRBV7-2
CASSSQLARGDEQYF
TGTGCCAGCAGCTCGCAACTAGCCCGAGGGGACGAGCAGTACTTC
>TRBJ1-5|.|.|TRBV6-5
CASSPSGGRNQPQHF
TGTGCCAGCAGCCCATCGGGGGGACGCAATCAGCCCCAGCATTTT
>TRBJ1-5|TRBD1|.|TRBV27
CASSPDRGPRPQHF
TGTGCCAGCAGTCCGGACAGGGGGCCACGGCCCCAGCATTTT
>TRBJ2-7|TRBD1|.|TRBV27
CASSSEGQGNSYEQYF
TGTGCCAGCAGCTCAGAGGGACAGGGGAACTCCTACGAGCAGTACTTC
>TRBJ2-1|TRBD1|.|TRBV2
CASSEVEGQGVDNEQFF
TGTGCCAGCAGTGAAGTGGAGGGACAGGGGGTCGACAATGAGCAGTTCTTC
>TRBJ1-6|TRBD1|once|TRBV6-6
CASSGTVGYNSPLHF
TGTGCCAGCAGTGGGACAGTGGGCTATAATTCACCCCTCCACTTT
>TRBJ2-2|TRBD2|.|TRBV6-1
CASSFWEGGELFF
TGTGCCAGCAGTTTCTGGGAGGGAGGGGAGCTGTTTTTT
>TRBJ1-2|TRBD1|.|TRBV18
CASSPTLDRGPEDTF
TGTGCCAGCTCACCGACACTGGACAGGGGGCCTGAGGACACCTTC
>TRBJ2-7|TRBD1|.|TRBV14
CASSRTGSSYEQYF
TGTGCCAGCAGCAGGACAGGGTCGTCCTACGAGCAGTACTTC
>TRBJ1-3|.|.|TRBV19
CASSILGAGNTIYF
TGTGCCAGTAGTATTTTAGGGGCTGGAAACACCATATATTTT
>TRBJ2-1|.|once|TRBV28
CASSSMTLAVGNEQFF
TGTGCCAGCAGTTCCATGACCTTGGCGGTCGGCAATGAGCAGTTCTTC
>TRBJ2-2|.|.|TRBV5-6
CASSLVSGRGELFF
TGTGCCAGCAGCTTGGTCAGTGGCCGCGGGGAGCTGTTTTTT
>TRBJ2-2|.|once|TRBV6-5
CASSKDSPNTGELFF
TGTGCCAGCAGCAAGGACAGCCCGAACACCGGGGAGCTGTTTTTT
>TRBJ1-2|.|.|TRBV7-9
CASSLESGSGGYTF
TGTGCCAGTAGCTTAGAGTCAGGATCGGGGGGCTACACCTTC
>TRBJ2-3|.|.|TRBV5-1
CASSQSEDTQYF
TGCGCCAGCAGCCAAAGCGAAGATACGCAGTATTTT
>TRBJ2-3|.|few|TRBV7-3
CASSFYGDTQYF
TGTGCCAGCAGCTTTTACGGAGATACGCAGTATTTT
>TRBJ1-1|TRBD1|few|TRBV5-1
CASSFVGTGSEAFF
TGCGCCAGCAGCTTTGTCGGGACAGGGAGTGAAGCTTTCTTT
>TRBJ1-4|.|.|TRBV7-8
CASSLGAGGATNEKLFF
TGTGCCAGCAGCTTAGGAGCGGGCGGTGCAACTAATGAAAAACTGTTTTTT
>TRBJ1-2|TRBD1|few|TRBV14
CASSRDSLYYGYTF
TGTGCCAGCAGCCGGGACAGCCTCTACTATGGCTACACCTTC
>TRBJ2-5|TRBD2|.|TRBV5-8
CASSLMGRVGETQYF
TGTGCCAGCAGCTTAATGGGGAGGGTCGGAGAGACCCAGTACTTC
>TRBJ1-2|TRBD1|.|TRBV4-3
CASSRQGTNGYTF
TGCGCCAGCAGCCGACAGGGGACTAATGGCTACACCTTC
>TRBJ2-5|.|.|TRBV6-6
CASSDGGPQYF
TGTGCCAGCAGTGACGGGGGGCCGCAGTACTTC
>TRBJ2-7|TRBD2|few|TRBV4-2
CASSQVRGTSGRAEQYF
TGTGCCAGCAGCCAAGTTAGAGGGACTAGCGGGAGAGCCGAGCAGTACTTC
>TRBJ1-6|.|once|TRBV5-6
CASSLGSAPNSPLHF
TGTGCCAGCAGCTTGGGCAGCGCTCCAAATTCACCCCTCCACTTT
>TRBJ1-4|.|.|TRBV18
CASSPAGGEKLFF
TGTGCCAGCTCACCGGCCGGGGGGGAAAAACTGTTTTTT
>TRBJ2-2|TRBD1|.|TRBV30
CAWSTGVGGELFF
TGTGCCTGGAGTACAGGGGTTGGCGGGGAGCTGTTTTTT
>TRBJ1-1|.|few|TRBV5-4
CASSLVQDTREAFF
TGTGCCAGCAGCTTGGTCCAGGACACTCGTGAAGCTTTCTTT
>TRBJ2-1|TRBD2|.|TRBV6-6
CASSYSAGEIYNEQFF
TGTGCCAGCAGTTACTCCGCGGGGGAGATCTACAATGAGCAGTTCTTC
>TRBJ2-5|TRBD2|once|TRBV11-2
CASSITSGKVTQYF
TGTGCCAGCAGCATTACTAGCGGGAAAGTGACCCAGTACTTC
>TRBJ1-5|.|.|TRBV7-9
CASSLGEQPQHF
TGTGCCAGCAGCTTAGGTGAGCAGCCCCAGCATTTT
>TRBJ2-1|TRBD1|.|TRBV7-3
CASSPGQGGRNEQFF
TGTGCCAGCAGCCCGGGACAGGGGGGAAGGAATGAGCAGTTCTTC
>TRBJ2-3|TRBD2|.|TRBV5-1
CASSWGTSGADTQYF
TGCGCCAGCAGCTGGGGGACTAGCGGGGCAGATACGCAGTATTTT